This T cell receptor beta chain came from a study of shared clonotypes between healthy human individuals. About the research overall: The cohort comprised a couple of women and a few men. Their ages spanned 18 to 49 years. Per donor, three plates held CD4 naive cells, three held CD4 memory, two held CD8 naive and one held CD8 memory. Study conclusions and caveats: The sampled material consisted only of blood, and tissue repertoires are likely to differ.

From germline, CDR1 is SGHDT and CDR2 YYEEEE. CDR3 size: 14 residues. The junction had 3 bases not matched to a gene; V was cut back by 3 bases and J by 2 bases. This table comes from immunoSEQ multiplex PCR, and its TCRdb copy is limited to in-frame clones, with some not included. Among roughly 2,000,000 clones listed, roughly 94% were seen once. The naive CD8 fraction comprised CD45RO-negative cells positively selected for CCR7 and excluded terminally differentiated effector memory CD45RA+ cells. On this clone itself: Its antigen is undetermined.

The receptor's source is a man between 18 and 35 years old in good health. The chain has TRBV5-6 and TRBJ1-1, with 8 nucleotides matching TRBD1. Input material: naive CD8+ T cells sorted from blood. CDR3 loop: CASSWDRTNTEAFF. DNA of the CDR3: TGTGCCAGCAGCTGGGACAGGACAAACACTGAAGCTTTCTTT. The variable domain in full, with the rest retrieved from reference TRBV5-6 and TRBJ1-1, is DAGVTQSPTHLIKTRGQQVTLRCSPKSGHDTVSWYQQALGQGPQFIFQYYEEEERQRGNFPDRFSGHQFPNYSSELNVNALLLGDSALYLCASSWDRTNTEAFFGQGTRLTVV.